This T cell receptor beta chain emerged from a study of T cell changes during pregnancy in multiple sclerosis. Method: immunoSEQ multiplex PCR; TCRdb's copy keeps in-frame clones and lacks some. The table shows 65,000 to 85,000 clones, with 90% to 95% occurring only once. This receptor was obtained from a female donor in good health, enrolled as a control in a pregnancy study. The starting material was peripheral blood, obtained in the second trimester of pregnancy.

The CDR3 sequence is CASSGGQIYEQYF. The CDR3 DNA is TGTGCCAGCAGCGGCGGACAGATCTACGAGCAGTACTTC. The chain links TRBV7-6 to TRBJ2-7, with a tentative D call TRBD1 (6 bases). This CDR3 has 13 amino acids. Germline CDR1 and CDR2: SGHVS and FNYEAQ. V dropped 5 bases and J dropped 3 bases, with 11 bases sitting between them.